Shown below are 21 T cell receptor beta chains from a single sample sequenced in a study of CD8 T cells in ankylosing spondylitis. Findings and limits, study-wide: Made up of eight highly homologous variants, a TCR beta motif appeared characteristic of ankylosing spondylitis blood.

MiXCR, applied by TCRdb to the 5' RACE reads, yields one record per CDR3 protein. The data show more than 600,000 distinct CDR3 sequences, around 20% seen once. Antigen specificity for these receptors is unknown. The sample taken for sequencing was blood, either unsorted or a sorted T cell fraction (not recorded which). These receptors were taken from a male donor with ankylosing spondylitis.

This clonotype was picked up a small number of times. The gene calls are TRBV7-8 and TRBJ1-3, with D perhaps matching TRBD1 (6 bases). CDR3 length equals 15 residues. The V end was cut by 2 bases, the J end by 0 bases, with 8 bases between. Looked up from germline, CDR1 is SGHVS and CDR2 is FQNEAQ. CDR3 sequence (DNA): TGTGCCAGCAGCTTACAGGGGCGCTCTGGAAACACCATATATTTT. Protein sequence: CASSLQGRSGNTIYF.

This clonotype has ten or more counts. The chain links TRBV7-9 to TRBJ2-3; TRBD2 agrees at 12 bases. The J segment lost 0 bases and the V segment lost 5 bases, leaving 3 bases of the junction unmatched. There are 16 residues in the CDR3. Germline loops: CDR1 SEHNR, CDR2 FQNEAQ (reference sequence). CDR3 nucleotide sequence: TGTGCCAGCAGCGCAGGACTAGCGGGGAGCACAGATACGCAGTATTTT. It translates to CASSAGLAGSTDTQYF. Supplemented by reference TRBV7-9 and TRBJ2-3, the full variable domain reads DTGVSQNPRHKITKRGQNVTFRCDPISEHNRLYWYRQTLGQGPEFLTYFQNEAQLEKSRLLSDRFSAERPKGSFSTLEIQRTEQGDSAMYLCASSAGLAGSTDTQYFGPGTRLTVL.

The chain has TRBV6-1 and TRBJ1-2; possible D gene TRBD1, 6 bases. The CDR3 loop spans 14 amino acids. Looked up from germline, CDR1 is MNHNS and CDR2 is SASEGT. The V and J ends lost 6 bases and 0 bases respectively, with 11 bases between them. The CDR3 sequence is CASRRDMTNYGYTF. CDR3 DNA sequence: TGTGCCAGCAGACGGGACATGACTAACTATGGCTACACCTTC.

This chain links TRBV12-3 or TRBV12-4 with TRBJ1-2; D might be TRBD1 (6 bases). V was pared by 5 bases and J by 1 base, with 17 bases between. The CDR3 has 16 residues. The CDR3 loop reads CASSTHNQGINYGYTF. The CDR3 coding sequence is TGTGCCAGCAGTACCCATAATCAGGGGATTAACTATGGCTACACCTTC.

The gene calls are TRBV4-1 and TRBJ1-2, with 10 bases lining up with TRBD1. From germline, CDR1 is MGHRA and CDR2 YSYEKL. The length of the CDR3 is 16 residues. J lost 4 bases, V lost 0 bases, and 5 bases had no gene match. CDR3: CASSQDGTGAFYGYTF. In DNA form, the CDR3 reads TGCGCCAGCAGCCAAGATGGGACAGGGGCCTTCTATGGCTACACCTTC.

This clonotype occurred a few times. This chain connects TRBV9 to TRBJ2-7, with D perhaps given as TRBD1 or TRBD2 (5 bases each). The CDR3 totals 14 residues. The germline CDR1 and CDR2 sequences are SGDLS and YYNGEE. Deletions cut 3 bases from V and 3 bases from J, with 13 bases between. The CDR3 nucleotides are TGTGCCAGCAGCGCCACGGGGCAGATCTACGAGCAGTACTTC. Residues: CASSATGQIYEQYF.

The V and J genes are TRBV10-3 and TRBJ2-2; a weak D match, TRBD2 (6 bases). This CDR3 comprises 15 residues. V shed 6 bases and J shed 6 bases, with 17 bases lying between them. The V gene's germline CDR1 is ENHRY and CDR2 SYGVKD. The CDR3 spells CAIRLSGSGSGELFF. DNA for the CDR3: TGTGCCATCAGACTCAGCGGGTCAGGGTCCGGGGAGCTGTTTTTT.

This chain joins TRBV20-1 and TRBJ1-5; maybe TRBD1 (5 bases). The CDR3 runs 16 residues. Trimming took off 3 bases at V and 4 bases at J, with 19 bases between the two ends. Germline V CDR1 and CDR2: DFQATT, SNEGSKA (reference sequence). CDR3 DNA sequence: TGCAGTGCTAGTAGTGCGTTAGGGGCGATAAATCAGCCCCAGCATTTT. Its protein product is CSASSALGAINQPQHF.

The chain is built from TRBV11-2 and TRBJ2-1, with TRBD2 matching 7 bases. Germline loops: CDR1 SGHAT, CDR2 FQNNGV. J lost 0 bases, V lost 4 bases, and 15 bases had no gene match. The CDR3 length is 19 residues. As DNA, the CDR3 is TGTGCCAGCAGCTCCACCAAGAGACTAGCTGGGAGCTCCTACAATGAGCAGTTCTTC. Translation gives CASSSTKRLAGSSYNEQFF.

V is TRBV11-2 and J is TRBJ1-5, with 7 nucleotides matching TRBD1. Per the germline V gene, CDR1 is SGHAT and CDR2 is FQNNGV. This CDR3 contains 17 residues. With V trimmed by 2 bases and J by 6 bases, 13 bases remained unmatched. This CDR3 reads CASSLSRGELCGQPQHF. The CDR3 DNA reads TGTGCCAGCAGCTTATCCAGGGGGGAACTGTGTGGTCAGCCCCAGCATTTT.

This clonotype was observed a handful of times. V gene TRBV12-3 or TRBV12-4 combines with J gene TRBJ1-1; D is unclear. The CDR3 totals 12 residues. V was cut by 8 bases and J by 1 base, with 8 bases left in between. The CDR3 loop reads CASGLGNTEAFF. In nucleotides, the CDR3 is TGTGCCAGCGGTCTAGGGAACACTGAAGCTTTCTTT.

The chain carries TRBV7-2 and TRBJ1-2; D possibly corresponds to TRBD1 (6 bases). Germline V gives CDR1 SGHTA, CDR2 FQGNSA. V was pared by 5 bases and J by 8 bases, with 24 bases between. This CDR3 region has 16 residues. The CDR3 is CASSRGFGGPQGGYTF. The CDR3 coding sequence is TGTGCCAGCAGCCGAGGATTCGGGGGCCCCCAGGGAGGCTACACCTTC.

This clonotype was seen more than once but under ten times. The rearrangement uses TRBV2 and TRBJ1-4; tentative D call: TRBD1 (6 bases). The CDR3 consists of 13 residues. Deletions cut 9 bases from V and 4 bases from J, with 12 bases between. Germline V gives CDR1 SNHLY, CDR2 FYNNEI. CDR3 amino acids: CASGQQFNEKLFF. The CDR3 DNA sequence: TGTGCCAGTGGACAGCAGTTTAATGAAAAACTGTTTTTT. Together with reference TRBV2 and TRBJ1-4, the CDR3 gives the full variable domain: EPEVTQTPSHQVTQMGQEVILRCVPISNHLYFYWYRQILGQKVEFLVSFYNNEISEKSEIFDDQFSVERPDGSNFTLKIRSTKLEDSAMYFCASGQQFNEKLFFGSGTQLSVL.

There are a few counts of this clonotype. The chain's CDR3 is CASSPTGLAGVGGIYEQYF. The CDR3 DNA sequence: TGTGCCAGCAGCCCGACGGGACTAGCGGGCGTAGGGGGGATCTACGAGCAGTACTTC. The chain is built from TRBV3-1 and TRBJ2-7, with TRBD2 matching over 12 bases. The germline V gene has CDR1 LGHDT and CDR2 YNNKEL (reference sequence). The CDR3 extends over 19 amino acids. V lost 4 bases, J lost 3 bases, and 16 bases stayed unmatched.

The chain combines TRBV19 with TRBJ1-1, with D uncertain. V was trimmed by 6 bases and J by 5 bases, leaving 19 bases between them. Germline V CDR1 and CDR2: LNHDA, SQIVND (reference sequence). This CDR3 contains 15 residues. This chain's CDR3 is CASSQRSGIDTEAFF. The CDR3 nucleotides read TGTGCCAGTAGCCAAAGGTCGGGAATTGATACTGAAGCTTTCTTT.

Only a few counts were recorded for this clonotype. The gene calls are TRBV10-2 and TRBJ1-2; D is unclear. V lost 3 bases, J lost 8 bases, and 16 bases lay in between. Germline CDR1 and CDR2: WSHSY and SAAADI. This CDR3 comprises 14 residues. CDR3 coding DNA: TGCGCCAGCAGTGACCCCGACCACAGAAGGGGCTACACCTTC. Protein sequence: CASSDPDHRRGYTF.

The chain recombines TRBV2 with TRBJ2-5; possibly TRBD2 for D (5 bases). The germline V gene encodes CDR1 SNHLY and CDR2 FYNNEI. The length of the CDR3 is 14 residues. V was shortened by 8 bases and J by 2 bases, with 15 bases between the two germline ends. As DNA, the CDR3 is TGTGCCAGCGGAGTGAGGGATTGGCAAGAGACCCAGTACTTC. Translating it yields CASGVRDWQETQYF.

Here the CDR3 DNA reads TGTGCCAGCAGTTTGGGGACGACAGGCCTAAGCTTAACCTACGAGCAGTACTTC. Encoded protein: CASSLGTTGLSLTYEQYF. V gene TRBV28 combines with J gene TRBJ2-7, with D perhaps TRBD1 (6 bases). The CDR3 spans 18 residues. Germline V CDR1 and CDR2: MDHEN, SYDVKM. The V gene lost 3 bases and the J gene lost 2 bases, with 23 bases spanning the gap.

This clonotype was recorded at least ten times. CDR3 bases: TGCGCCAGCAGCCAAGAGGTAGCCAAAAACATTCAGTACTTC. Amino acids: CASSQEVAKNIQYF. The chain carries TRBV4-1 and TRBJ2-4; D ambiguous. Deletions cut 0 bases from V and 0 bases from J, with 3 bases between. The germline gives CDR1 MGHRA, CDR2 YSYEKL. This CDR3 has 14 amino acids.

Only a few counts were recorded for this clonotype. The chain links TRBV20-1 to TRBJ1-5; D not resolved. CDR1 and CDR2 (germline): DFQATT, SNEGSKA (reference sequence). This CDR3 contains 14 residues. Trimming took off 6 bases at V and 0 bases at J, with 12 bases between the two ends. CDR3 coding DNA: TGCAGTGCAAGCGGACCGAATAGCAATCAGCCCCAGCATTTT. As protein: CSASGPNSNQPQHF.

Written as DNA, the CDR3 is TGTGCCAGCAGTGGGACCACCTCTGGAAACACCATATATTTT. Its translation: CASSGTTSGNTIYF. This sequence joins TRBV28 and TRBJ1-3; D is possibly TRBD1 (5 bases). Trimming pared 5 bases from V and 0 bases from J, leaving 8 bases between. The CDR3 is made up of 14 amino acids. The germline V gene has CDR1 MDHEN and CDR2 SYDVKM.